This TCR beta chain is drawn from a study of blood T cell repertoires in COVID-19 (dated by TCRdb to 2020 to 2021). About the investigation overall: Samples covering the acute and convalescent phases of COVID-19 were provided by collaborators in the United States, Italy and Spain. The material from the prospective study consisted of cDNA or gDNA derived from T cells, B-cell-depleted T cells, or PBMCs. Subjects who had been exposed to COVID-19, were actively infected with it, or had recovered from it provided the deeply sampled blood TCRbeta repertoires that made up the dataset. The repertoires were released in a freely available public database meant as a resource for research on the immune response to SARS-CoV-2. The samples were drawn from two sources: the first 160 participants of the ongoing ImmuneRACE study, and 1,000 to 1,500 subjects contributed by 6 global collaborators. Sample metadata almost always included a de-identified subject ID, COVID-19 status, age in years and sex. HLA class I and class II types, where available, came from metadata supplied by the sample provider rather than from assay-based typing. Results and caveats for the whole study, not just this receptor: How much clinical and demographic metadata was included differed by source and by participant, and the metadata was provided uncurated.

TCRbeta CDR3 regions were amplified from genomic DNA using the immunoSEQ Assay, a bias-controlled multiplex PCR. In the authors' own workflow: The number of nucleated cells in each sample was estimated by amplification of reference gene primers within the assay. To quantify the absolute abundance of each unique TCRbeta CDR3 rearrangement, sequence reads were collapsed and filtered. For each sample, productive Simpson clonality was calculated as the square root of Simpson's diversity index over productive rearrangements. TCRdb mirrors the immuneACCESS table, restricted to in-frame sequences. Some clones are absent from its copies; in checked studies, under half trace to an unresolved V gene, and the reason for the others is unknown. Clone size and the V and J calls come from that table; the DNA yielded D and trimming. Across this sample there are 140,000 or so clones, with over 80% seen only once. The leading ten clones occupy approximately 10% of the sample.

Enrolling through a virtual design, the prospective study's participants ranged in age from about 18 to 89 years and lived across 20 to 30 United States geographic areas. In the prospective study, participants were assigned to cohorts based on the clinical history participants reported in a screening survey and a study questionnaire. Recovered participants in ImmuneRACE Cohort 3 were defined by two consecutive negative NP/OP PCR tests, clearance by a healthcare professional, or resolution of symptoms. In the prospective study, whole blood, serum and a nasopharyngeal or oropharyngeal swab were collected from each participant by mobile phlebotomists. Participants in the prospective study had the option to provide additional blood draws and questionnaires over a roughly 2-month period. Blood samples from the prospective study were shipped frozen or at room temperature prior to DNA extraction. Turning to this clone: Its antigen is still unknown. No qualities accompany the bases; no much larger clone lies one base away.

The sample consisted of PBMCs or T cells enriched from blood (not recorded which). The TCR was taken from a man aged 55 to 70 who had recovered from COVID-19.

The base sequence is TGCGCCAGCAGCTATCTGGGGACAGCCCTTAACACCGGGGAGCTGTTTTTT. Translated, this gives CASSYLGTALNTGELFF. The sequence links TRBV5-1 to TRBJ2-2; 7 bases in the junction line up with TRBD1. V lost 3 bases and J lost 2 bases, and the count of bases not matched to a germline gene is 10. Taken from the germline V gene, the CDR1 and CDR2 loops are SGHRS and YFSETQ. The CDR3 covers 17 residues, taking in both the cysteine and the phenylalanine. Just CDR3 DNA is preserved here, 51 bases in frame from base 1.